Sequencing of this T cell receptor beta chain was carried out in a study of T-cell memory formation after mild COVID-19. Study outcomes and limitations: Clones that shrank (day 15 to 85) were balanced CD4/CD8, whereas later expanders leaned CD4+.

V shed 6 bases and J shed 7 bases, with 12 bases lying between them. CDR1 and CDR2 from the germline V gene are MNHEY and SVGAGI. The CDR3 runs 13 residues. This clonotype appeared a few times. Its antigen is unidentified. Constant-segment-primed 5'RACE gave TCR alpha and TCR beta cDNA libraries with sample barcodes and UMIs. TCRdb reprocessed the 5' RACE reads with MiXCR, giving one entry per CDR3 protein. The profile covers 400,000 to 500,000 distinct CDR3 sequences, with roughly 24% appearing a single time and around 9.5% taken by the ten largest. Sequencing was done on a sample of PBMCs or a T cell subset sorted from them (not recorded which). The J gene is TRBJ2-2, the V gene TRBV6-5; D might be TRBD2 (5 bases). This clonotype was obtained from an adult woman who had mild COVID-19 (a few samples of this study predate the infection). Cell type and time point are not known. CDR3 amino acids: CASSLTSIGELFF. The DNA of the CDR3 is TGTGCCAGCAGCCTAACTAGTATCGGGGAGCTGTTTTTT.